This T cell receptor beta chain was sequenced for a study of T cell changes during pregnancy in multiple sclerosis. Using immunoSEQ multiplex PCR, the repertoire was profiled, and TCRdb retains in-frame clones only, with some absent. This table holds 61,000 or so clones, around 93% found once. Germline V gene sequence: CDR1 SGHTA, CDR2 FQGTGA. The CDR3 contains 17 residues. J gave up 3 bases and V 5 bases, and 9 bases lay outside the gene matches. The sequences come from CD4+ T cells from peripheral blood mononuclear cells, collected before pregnancy. The rearrangement joins TRBV7-3 to TRBJ2-5; 13 nucleotides agree with TRBD2. This TCR was sampled from a female donor with multiple sclerosis, enrolled in a pregnancy study. The CDR3 sequence is CASSVKAGTSGEETQYF. As DNA, the CDR3 is TGTGCCAGCAGCGTAAAAGCCGGGACTAGCGGGGAAGAGACCCAGTACTTC. Full variable domain (rest looked up from reference TRBV7-3 and TRBJ2-5): GAGVSQTPSNKVTEKGKYVELRCDPISGHTALYWYRQSLGQGPEFLIYFQGTGAADDSGLPNDRFFAVRPEGSVSTLKIQRTERGDSAVYLCASSVKAGTSGEETQYFGPGTRLLVL.